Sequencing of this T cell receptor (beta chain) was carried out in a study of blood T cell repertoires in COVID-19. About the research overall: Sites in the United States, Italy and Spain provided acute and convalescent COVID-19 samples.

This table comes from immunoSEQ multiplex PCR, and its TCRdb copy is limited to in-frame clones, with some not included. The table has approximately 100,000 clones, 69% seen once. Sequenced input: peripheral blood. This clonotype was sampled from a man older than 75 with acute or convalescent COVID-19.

In nucleotides, the CDR3 is TGTGCCAGCACCGAAGGTAGAGGAAGTGAGCAGTTCTTC. Its translation is CASTEGRGSEQFF. The chain employs TRBV2 and TRBJ2-1; D is unresolved. Between the trimmed V and J ends, which lost 7 bases and 9 bases, there was a span of 16 bases. The CDR3 loop spans 13 amino acids. Germline V CDR1 and CDR2: SNHLY, FYNNEI.